This TCR beta chain was retrieved from a study of blood T cells in healthy people across ages. This clonotype was counted only a few times. The use of a sample-barcoded 5' primer and a J-beta primer mix characterized a second PCR of roughly 7 to 12 cycles. In TCRdb, the 5' RACE reads were re-called with MiXCR into one record per CDR3 protein. The data show 790,000 or so distinct CDR3 sequences, less than 60% seen once. Per germline, CDR1 SGHTA and CDR2 FQGNSA. The V gene end was trimmed by 1 base and the J gene end by 2 bases; junction bases not matched to a gene: 3. The CDR3 runs to 15 residues. The TCR sequence derives from a man of 80 years or more in good health. Source material: blood. This chain links TRBV7-2 with TRBJ2-5, with TRBD1 matching over 8 bases. The CDR3 sequence: CASSLGGTGQETQYF. In nucleotides, the CDR3 is TGTGCCAGCAGCTTAGGAGGGACAGGTCAAGAGACCCAGTACTTC.